The 3 T cell receptor beta chains below were found in one sample sequenced in a study of OX40 agonist ivuxolimab in advanced cancers. Profiling relied on immunoSEQ multiplex PCR, and the TCRdb table lists in-frame clones only, not all of them. This table holds 100,000 to 110,000 clones, approximately 90% found once. The sequenced sample was CD4+ or CD8+ T cells sorted from blood, obtained in a trial of the OX40 agonist ivuxolimab. The source of these receptors is an adult with an advanced solid tumor such as melanoma, head and neck, liver or kidney cancer.

The V call is TRBV6-1, the J call TRBJ1-1, with 8 bases fitting TRBD1. The CDR3 is 12 amino acids. The germline V gene encodes CDR1 MNHNS and CDR2 SASEGT. The V segment lost 6 bases and the J segment 5 bases; nucleotides outside the gene matches: 2. The CDR3 coding sequence is TGTGCCAGCAGGACAGGGGTAACTGAAGCTTTCTTT. This gives the protein CASRTGVTEAFF.

The chain carries TRBV9 and TRBJ2-3, with a weak D call TRBD2 (5 bases). Per germline, CDR1 SGDLS and CDR2 YYNGEE. The CDR3 covers 14 residues. V gave up 0 bases and J gave up 4 bases, with 9 bases separating them. DNA for the CDR3: TGTGCCAGCAGCGTAGTTGGAGGAGCAGATACGCAGTATTTT. Its protein product is CASSVVGGADTQYF.

The J gene is TRBJ2-5, the V gene TRBV7-2; 8 nucleotides line up with TRBD2. Germline V gene sequence: CDR1 SGHTA, CDR2 FQGNSA. This CDR3 is built from 16 residues. Trimming at V came to 8 bases and at J to 1 base, leaving 12 bases not matched to a gene. CDR3 in amino acids: CASQMGASGFQETQYF. For the CDR3, the DNA is TGTGCCAGCCAGATGGGAGCTAGCGGGTTCCAAGAGACCCAGTACTTC.